These 8 T cell receptor beta chains were all obtained from the same sample, sequenced in a study of immune evolution from preneoplasia to lung adenocarcinoma. Some clones are missing from TCRdb's copy, which holds only in-frame ones; the method was immunoSEQ multiplex PCR. The sample lists some 5,600 clones, about 73% occurring once. The sample comprised FFPE lung adenocarcinoma in situ tissue. These receptor sequences come from a person aged 55-79 years with lung adenocarcinoma.

The chain has TRBV5-3 and TRBJ2-7; D not certain. TRBV5-3 is noted as an ORF with a role that remains uncertain. The CDR3 consists of 15 residues. V dropped 1 base and J dropped 1 base, with 12 bases sitting between them. The CDR3 DNA is TGTGCCAGAAGCTTGTTAAATCTGAAATCCTACGAGCAGTACTTC. Translated, it gives CARSLLNLKSYEQYF.

This rearrangement joins TRBV5-6 to TRBJ1-2, with D perhaps TRBD1 (5 bases). This CDR3 contains 14 residues. Trimming pared 5 bases from V and 5 bases from J, leaving 16 bases between. Germline V gives CDR1 SGHDT, CDR2 YYEEEE. DNA for the CDR3: TGTGCCAGCAGAATCGGGACGTCTAGTTATGGCTACACCTTC. It yields the protein CASRIGTSSYGYTF.

The rearrangement links TRBV11-3 to TRBJ2-7, with 8 positions matching TRBD1. Trimming cost V 5 bases and J 2 bases; bases outside gene matches: 8. CDR1 SGHNT and CDR2 YENEEA come from the germline V gene. The length of the CDR3 is 15 residues. The CDR3 is CASSQETGVAYEQYF. CDR3 coding DNA: TGTGCCAGCAGCCAAGAGACAGGGGTAGCCTACGAGCAGTACTTC.

Regarding this clone: A junction boundary mismatches the germline segment, possibly from a read error. The chain carries TRBV5-5 and TRBJ2-3; 13 bases line up with TRBD2. This CDR3 spans 16 amino acids. CDR1 and CDR2 from the germline V gene are SGHKS and YYEKEE (reference sequence). The CDR3 region has the DNA TGTGCCAACAGCTTGGAACTAGCGGGGGGGCGAGATACGCAGTATTTT. Its protein product is CANSLELAGGRDTQYF.

This clone was counted only a few times. V usage is TRBV19 and J usage is TRBJ1-5, with 9 bases matching TRBD1. CDR1 and CDR2 (germline): LNHDA, SQIVND (reference sequence). J gave up 7 bases and V 4 bases, and 14 bases lay outside the gene matches. The CDR3 length is 17 residues. CDR3 sequence reads: CASSTRPGQGTAQPQHF. The CDR3 DNA follows: TGTGCCAGTAGTACCCGGCCGGGACAGGGAACCGCACAGCCCCAGCATTTT.

The chain links TRBV19 to TRBJ2-3; 9 nucleotides align to TRBD1. The CDR3 sequence is 15 residues long. From germline, CDR1 is LNHDA and CDR2 SQIVND (reference sequence). After removal of 3 bases from V and 3 bases from J, the junction contained 4 bases not matched to a gene. The CDR3 here is CASSMSDRGTDTQYF. In DNA form, the CDR3 reads TGTGCCAGTAGTATGTCGGACAGGGGAACAGATACGCAGTATTTT.

The genes are TRBV5-5 and TRBJ2-2; D is unclear. The ends were cut back, 0 bases at V and 0 bases at J, with 3 bases in the middle. This CDR3 has 14 residues. From germline, CDR1 is SGHKS and CDR2 YYEKEE (reference sequence). The CDR3 DNA is TGTGCCAGCAGCTTGGTGACGAACACCGGGGAGCTGTTTTTT. Translating it yields CASSLVTNTGELFF.

A few counts support this clone. This chain connects TRBV12-5 to TRBJ2-1; 7 nucleotides align to TRBD2. This CDR3 region has 15 residues. V lost 0 bases, J lost 2 bases, and 1 base stayed unmatched. CDR1 and CDR2 from the germline V gene are LGHNT and FRNRAP. DNA of the CDR3: TGTGCTAGTGGTTTGGTTAGCGGGCCCTACAATGAGCAGTTCTTC. Translated, it gives CASGLVSGPYNEQFF.